One TCR beta chain is described in this entry. The antigen is unknown. This entry is derived from a study of T-cell reconstitution after alpha-beta-depleted transplantation in children. Study results and caveats: About two months after transplant, alpha-beta T cells reportedly came from several hundred expanded graft clones. In some patients, recipient T cells and intrathymic progenitors surviving conditioning explained high day-60 diversity.

The TCRbeta library was prepared with unique molecular identifiers. TCRdb reprocessed the PCR reads via MiXCR and lists one record per CDR3 protein. The repertoire holds 700,000 or so distinct CDR3 sequences, with less than 15% as singletons. The receptor was derived from a girl aged 2-10 years with congenital amegakaryocytic thrombocytopenia, due to receive a stem cell transplant. The source was PBMCs, collected before TCRalphabeta/CD19-depleted stem cell transplant.

This CDR3 is CASSPLPTERNTEAFF. The CDR3 DNA is TGTGCCAGCTCACCGTTACCTACAGAGAGGAACACTGAAGCTTTCTTT. V usage is TRBV18 and J usage is TRBJ1-1; D uncertain. This CDR3 region has 16 residues. V was pared by 3 bases and J by 1 base, with 15 bases between. Per the germline V gene, CDR1 is KGHSH and CDR2 is LQKENI.